These 22 T cell receptor beta chains came from one sample sequenced in a study of T cell responses to AZD1222 COVID-19 vaccine. Some clones are missing from TCRdb's copy, which holds only in-frame ones; the method was immunoSEQ multiplex PCR. This table has 95,000 or so clones, about 89% appearing once. The sample here was peripheral blood, taken on day 0 of AZD1222 vaccination. Receptor source: an adult in good health.

This clone was seen a handful of times. V is TRBV3-1 (or the pseudogene TRBV3-2) and J is TRBJ2-7; a weak D match, TRBD1 (5 bases). Germline CDR1 and CDR2: LGHDT and YNNKEL (reference sequence). V lost 7 bases to trimming and J lost 3 bases, with 16 bases between them. The CDR3 is 14 residues long. The CDR3 reads CASNIPGRDYEQYF. The CDR3 DNA reads as TGTGCCAGCAACATCCCCGGCAGGGACTACGAGCAGTACTTC.

The chain couples TRBV7-9 to TRBJ1-1, with TRBD1 matching over 7 bases. Germline V gene lookup returns CDR1 SEHNR and CDR2 FQNEAQ (reference sequence). The V gene end was trimmed by 0 bases and the J gene end by 4 bases; junction bases not matched to a gene: 2. The CDR3 length is 14 residues. The CDR3 loop is CASSLAPGGTEAFF. The CDR3 nucleotides are TGTGCCAGCAGCTTAGCACCAGGGGGCACTGAAGCTTTCTTT. The whole variable domain, filled in from reference TRBV7-9 and TRBJ1-1, reads DTGVSQNPRHKITKRGQNVTFRCDPISEHNRLYWYRQTLGQGPEFLTYFQNEAQLEKSRLLSDRFSAERPKGSFSTLEIQRTEQGDSAMYLCASSLAPGGTEAFFGQGTRLTVV.

The V gene is TRBV6-6, the J gene TRBJ1-2, with 7 positions matching TRBD1. Germline V CDR1 and CDR2: MNHNY, SVGAGI (reference sequence). V dropped 0 bases and J dropped 1; count of bases not matched to a gene: 5. CDR3 length equals 16 residues. The CDR3 loop reads CASSYSRTGDNYGYTF. CDR3 DNA: TGTGCCAGCAGTTACTCGAGGACAGGAGATAACTATGGCTACACCTTC.

The genes are TRBV15 and TRBJ2-4, with 9 bases aligning to TRBD1. The CDR3 extends over 14 amino acids. The germline gives CDR1 LNHNV, CDR2 YYDKDF (reference sequence). J was trimmed by 6 bases and V by 7 bases; bases with no gene match: 7. The CDR3 DNA reads as TGTGCCACCACGGCGGGGACAGGGACAAACATTCAGTACTTC. Its translation is CATTAGTGTNIQYF.

V gene TRBV13 combines with J gene TRBJ2-1, with no clear D. The V end was cut by 4 bases, the J end by 10 bases, with 8 bases between. This CDR3 has 11 residues. Looked up from germline, CDR1 is PRHDT and CDR2 is FYEKMQ (reference sequence). As DNA, the CDR3 is TGTGCCAGCAGCTCACGGTGGGAGCAGTTCTTC. Its protein product is CASSSRWEQFF.

This chain links TRBV14 with TRBJ2-7; the D gene is possibly TRBD1 (6 bases). The CDR3 is 14 amino acids. Germline CDR1 SGHDN, CDR2 FVKESK. The V and J ends lost 4 bases and 9 bases respectively, with 19 bases between them. Here the CDR3 DNA reads TGTGCCAGCAGCCGAGACCTCCAGGGGAGCGGGCAGTACTTC. Protein product: CASSRDLQGSGQYF.

The chain is built from TRBV9 and TRBJ2-5, with 16 nucleotides matching TRBD2. There are 17 residues in the CDR3. The V gene end was trimmed by 4 bases and the J gene end by 5 bases; junction bases not matched to a gene: 8. Germline V CDR1 and CDR2: SGDLS, YYNGEE. The CDR3: CASSTGTSGGASETQYF. CDR3 in DNA: TGTGCCAGCAGCACCGGGACTAGCGGGGGGGCCAGCGAGACCCAGTACTTC. The whole variable domain, remainder taken from reference TRBV9 and TRBJ2-5, is DSGVTQTPKHLITATGQRVTLRCSPRSGDLSVYWYQQSLDQGLQFLIQYYNGEERAKGNILERFSAQQFPDLHSELNLSSLELGDSALYFCASSTGTSGGASETQYFGPGTRLLVL.

The rearrangement links TRBV3-1 (or the pseudogene TRBV3-2) to TRBJ1-5, with a tentative D call TRBD1 (6 bases). V lost 8 bases and J 4 bases, leaving 12 bases between the germline ends. The CDR3 totals 13 residues. Germline CDR1 LGHDT, CDR2 YNNKEL (reference sequence). The CDR3 is CASAFQGNQPQHF. The CDR3 DNA reads as TGTGCCAGCGCTTTCCAGGGGAATCAGCCCCAGCATTTT.

The V and J genes are TRBV18 and TRBJ1-5; D unresolved. The CDR3 spans 15 residues. V shed 3 bases and J shed 0 bases, with 9 bases lying between them. Looked up from germline, CDR1 is KGHSH and CDR2 is LQKENI. For the CDR3, the DNA is TGTGCCAGCTCACCCGACGGTCTTAGCAATCAGCCCCAGCATTTT. Translated: CASSPDGLSNQPQHF.

The chain employs TRBV11-2 and TRBJ2-2; D might be TRBD1 (5 bases). Trimming took off 4 bases at V and 2 bases at J, with 14 bases between the two ends. The CDR3 covers 16 residues. Germline V gene lookup returns CDR1 SGHAT and CDR2 FQNNGV. The CDR3 loop reads CASSSYRRLNTGELFF. The CDR3 DNA follows: TGTGCCAGCAGCTCGTACAGGAGACTTAACACCGGGGAGCTGTTTTTT.

J is TRBJ1-5 and V is TRBV4-2; D is perhaps TRBD1 (6 bases). From germline, CDR1 is LGHNA and CDR2 YNFKEQ. The CDR3 loop spans 15 amino acids. The germline V and J ends were trimmed by 0 bases and 5 bases, with 11 bases remaining between them. This CDR3 reads CASSQEGAPYQPQHF. As DNA, the CDR3 is TGTGCCAGCAGCCAAGAGGGGGCCCCTTATCAGCCCCAGCATTTT.

The table lists this clone with a count of one. The V and J genes are TRBV19 and TRBJ1-3; D uncertain. CDR3 length: 14 residues. V lost 4 bases, J lost 0 bases, and 7 bases lay in between. Germline V CDR1 and CDR2: LNHDA, SQIVND (reference sequence). The CDR3 DNA is TGTGCCAGTAGTACAGGATCCTCTGGAAACACCATATATTTT. It translates to CASSTGSSGNTIYF.

V gene TRBV10-3 combines with J gene TRBJ1-3; TRBD1 aligns across 9 bases. After removal of 6 bases from V and 1 base from J, the junction contained 7 bases not matched to a gene. Germline V gene lookup returns CDR1 ENHRY and CDR2 SYGVKD. This CDR3 has 16 amino acids. CDR3 bases: TGTGCCATCAGGGAAACAGGGGGCGCATCTGGAAACACCATATATTTT. Its translation is CAIRETGGASGNTIYF.

This clone was recorded once. V usage is TRBV6-5 and J usage is TRBJ2-7; 11 nucleotides align to TRBD1. The CDR3 spans 15 residues. In germline, CDR1 is MNHEY, CDR2 SVGAGI. The trim removed 4 bases at V and 3 bases at J, leaving 5 bases unmatched. The CDR3: CASSSWGQGDYEQYF. CDR3 DNA sequence: TGTGCCAGCAGTTCCTGGGGACAGGGGGACTACGAGCAGTACTTC.

The V and J genes are TRBV9 and TRBJ1-2; 8 positions match TRBD1. After removal of 5 bases from V and 7 bases from J, the junction contained 13 bases not matched to a gene. This CDR3 is 15 amino acids long. CDR1 and CDR2 from the germline V gene are SGDLS and YYNGEE. CDR3 in amino acids: CASSLLPGQEGGYTF. The CDR3 DNA is TGTGCCAGCAGTTTGTTGCCGGGACAGGAGGGTGGCTACACCTTC. The complete variable domain, with remaining parts taken from reference TRBV9 and TRBJ1-2, reads DSGVTQTPKHLITATGQRVTLRCSPRSGDLSVYWYQQSLDQGLQFLIQYYNGEERAKGNILERFSAQQFPDLHSELNLSSLELGDSALYFCASSLLPGQEGGYTFGSGTRLTVV.

This rearrangement joins TRBV7-2 to TRBJ2-7; D possibly uses TRBD1 or TRBD2 (6 bases each). The ends were cut back, 1 base at V and 2 bases at J, with 9 bases in the middle. Germline CDR1 and CDR2: SGHTA and FQGNSA. The CDR3 is 14 amino acids. DNA of the CDR3: TGTGCCAGCAGCTTAGACCGGGGGCCCTACGAGCAGTACTTC. Its protein is CASSLDRGPYEQYF.

V gene TRBV6-6 combines with J gene TRBJ2-1; D tentatively reads TRBD1 or TRBD2 (7 bases each). V was pared by 5 bases and J by 6 bases, with 23 bases between. CDR3 length: 17 residues. Per germline, CDR1 MNHNY and CDR2 SVGAGI (reference sequence). The CDR3 DNA sequence: TGTGCCAGCAGTCTCCGACAGGGAGGGGGCGTACGCAATGAGCAGTTCTTC. It yields the protein CASSLRQGGGVRNEQFF.

This CDR3 reads CASRTGEATQYF. CDR3 DNA sequence: TGTGCCAGCAGGACAGGGGAGGCGACCCAGTACTTC. This chain joins TRBV2 and TRBJ2-5; 8 positions agree with TRBD1. This CDR3 has 12 residues. Germline CDR1 is SNHLY and CDR2 is FYNNEI. With V trimmed by 6 bases and J by 7 bases, 4 bases remained unmatched.

This clone was counted a single time. The rearrangement links TRBV6-2 or TRBV6-3 to TRBJ1-6; possible D gene TRBD1, 5 bases. CDR3 length: 14 residues. V lost 2 bases and J 7 bases, leaving 9 bases between the germline ends. From germline, CDR1 is MNHEY and CDR2 SVGEGT. CDR3 loop: CASSYRRGNSPLHF. The CDR3 coding sequence is TGTGCCAGCAGTTACAGACGGGGCAATTCACCCCTCCACTTT.

On this clone itself: The DNA is left out, because the CDR3 cannot be placed on it with certainty; the CDR3 is given as TCRdb lists it. This chain links TRBV29-1 with TRBJ1-2; the table's TRBD1 call for D was not verified on the DNA. From germline, CDR1 is SQVTM and CDR2 ANQGSEA. Including both end residues, the CDR3 is 20 amino acids long. This CDR3 reads CSVVRDRSEMATPSAHGYTF.

V and J are TRBV2 and TRBJ1-5; 9 nucleotides line up with TRBD1. The germline V gene encodes CDR1 SNHLY and CDR2 FYNNEI. The CDR3 covers 15 residues. The V segment lost 4 bases and the J segment 7 bases; nucleotides outside the gene matches: 8. CDR3 region: CASSGDRVLYQPQHF. The CDR3 DNA sequence: TGTGCCAGCAGTGGGGACAGGGTGTTGTACCAGCCCCAGCATTTT.

The chain joins TRBV9 to TRBJ2-3; D remains unclear. The CDR3 spans 15 residues. CDR1 and CDR2 from the germline V gene are SGDLS and YYNGEE. V was pared by 2 bases and J by 6 bases, with 16 bases between. The CDR3 region is CASSVSGFTADTQYF. CDR3 nucleotides: TGTGCCAGCAGCGTTAGTGGGTTTACAGCGGATACGCAGTATTTT.